The 15 T cell receptor beta chains reported below all come from one sample, sequenced in a study of memory CD4+ T cells and cytomegalovirus serostatus. The sort gate was single viable CD3+CD4+CD8-CD45RO+ cells for memory CD4+ T cells. Clones were sequenced by immunoSEQ multiplex PCR, and TCRdb holds only the in-frame ones, with some missing. This table has around 63,000 clones, 80% appearing once. Sequencing was carried out using memory CD4+ T cells from blood. These receptors all come from an adult in good health and CMV-seronegative. Some clones in this sample may be carry-over from other donors' samples.

The rearrangement links TRBV2 to TRBJ1-5; the D gene is possibly TRBD1 (5 bases). The V end lost 7 bases, the J end lost 1 base, and 11 bases lay between the germline ends. There are 14 residues in the CDR3. Germline CDR1 and CDR2: SNHLY and FYNNEI. In DNA, the CDR3 is TGTGCCAGCATCGCGGGGGGGAGCAATCAGCCCCAGCATTTT. This encodes CASIAGGSNQPQHF. The complete variable domain, with remaining parts taken from reference TRBV2 and TRBJ1-5, reads EPEVTQTPSHQVTQMGQEVILRCVPISNHLYFYWYRQILGQKVEFLVSFYNNEISEKSEIFDDQFSVERPDGSNFTLKIRSTKLEDSAMYFCASIAGGSNQPQHFGDGTRLSIL.

The rearrangement uses TRBV28 and TRBJ1-5, with 10 bases lining up with TRBD1. CDR3 length: 16 amino acids. The V gene end was trimmed by 8 bases and the J gene end by 7 bases; junction bases not matched to a gene: 14. Germline V gives CDR1 MDHEN, CDR2 SYDVKM. The CDR3 sequence is CASRSGTGVGGQPQHF. In DNA form, the CDR3 reads TGTGCCAGCCGGAGTGGGACAGGGGTGGGGGGACAGCCCCAGCATTTT. Supplemented by reference TRBV28 and TRBJ1-5, the full variable domain reads DVKVTQSSRYLVKRTGEKVFLECVQDMDHENMFWYRQDPGLGLRLIYFSYDVKMKEKGDIPEGYSVSREKKERFSLILESASTNQTSMYLCASRSGTGVGGQPQHFGDGTRLSIL.

As DNA, the CDR3 is TGCGCCAGCAGCCAAGAGGGAGGGGGGACCACTGAAGCTTTCTTT. Its protein product is CASSQEGGGTTEAFF. This rearrangement joins TRBV4-3 to TRBJ1-1; a possible D gene is TRBD1 (6 bases). V was pared by 0 bases and J by 4 bases, with 12 bases between. The CDR3 is 15 residues long. Germline lookup yields CDR1 LGHNA and CDR2 YSLEER.

This clone was counted once. The chain recombines TRBV15 with TRBJ1-5; D ambiguous. Between the trimmed V and J ends, which lost 0 bases and 5 bases, there was a span of 8 bases. Germline V gene lookup returns CDR1 LNHNV and CDR2 YYDKDF (reference sequence). The CDR3 runs to 14 residues. CDR3 DNA: TGTGCCACCAGCAGAGACGCCCCAGATCAGCCCCAGCATTTT. The encoded protein is CATSRDAPDQPQHF.

This clone was seen only a few times. The genes are TRBV10-2 and TRBJ2-5; D call uncertain. This CDR3 region has 14 residues. Germline lookup yields CDR1 WSHSY and CDR2 SAAADI. V was cut by 8 bases and J by 1 base, with 14 bases left in between. The CDR3 loop is CASRARISQETQYF. CDR3 in DNA: TGCGCCAGCCGGGCCAGGATTTCCCAAGAGACCCAGTACTTC.

The genes are TRBV28 and TRBJ2-4, with 9 bases lining up with TRBD1. V was clipped by 8 bases and J by 2 bases; unmatched bases: 7. CDR1 MDHEN and CDR2 SYDVKM come from the germline V gene. CDR3 size: 15 residues. The CDR3 nucleotides are TGTGCCAGCGGATCGACAGGGGGGCCCAAAAACATTCAGTACTTC. Its protein product is CASGSTGGPKNIQYF.

This chain joins TRBV9 and TRBJ2-1; 8 positions match TRBD2. This CDR3 is built from 17 residues. Germline loops: CDR1 SGDLS, CDR2 YYNGEE. V was clipped by 0 bases and J by 0 bases; unmatched bases: 5. The CDR3 here is CASSVAGGRLSYNEQFF. The DNA of the CDR3 is TGTGCCAGCAGCGTAGCGGGCGGGAGGCTCTCCTACAATGAGCAGTTCTTC.

This sequence joins TRBV7-9 and TRBJ1-3; D might be TRBD1 (5 bases). V lost 2 bases and J 4 bases, leaving 9 bases between the germline ends. The CDR3 is 14 residues long. Looked up from germline, CDR1 is SEHNR and CDR2 is FQNEAQ (reference sequence). DNA for the CDR3: TGTGCCAGCAGCTTACAGGGTGCCGGAAACACCATATATTTT. Translation: CASSLQGAGNTIYF.

V usage is TRBV7-2 and J usage is TRBJ2-2; D gene unclear. Trimming stripped 5 bases from V and 0 bases from J, with 13 bases between. The CDR3 is 16 amino acids. CDR1 is SGHTA and CDR2 is FQGNSA in the germline V gene. The CDR3 spells CASSPMVVSNTGELFF. Written as DNA, the CDR3 is TGTGCCAGCAGCCCGATGGTAGTATCGAACACCGGGGAGCTGTTTTTT.

J is TRBJ1-6 and V is TRBV5-1; tentatively, D is TRBD1 (5 bases). Trimming removed 0 bases from V and 12 bases from J, with 22 bases in between. CDR3 length equals 17 residues. CDR1 and CDR2 from the germline V gene are SGHRS and YFSETQ. The CDR3 sequence is CASSLDWGAGQRRPLHF. In nucleotides, the CDR3 is TGCGCCAGCAGCTTGGATTGGGGCGCCGGACAAAGGAGACCCCTCCACTTT.

The V gene is TRBV5-1, the J gene TRBJ2-1, with 7 bases lining up with TRBD1. Germline CDR1 and CDR2: SGHRS and YFSETQ. V lost 4 bases to trimming and J lost 6 bases; unmatched junction nucleotides: 10. CDR3 length: 15 amino acids. CDR3 residues: CASSINDRAGNEQFF. CDR3 nucleotides: TGCGCCAGCAGCATAAACGACAGGGCGGGCAATGAGCAGTTCTTC.

The chain uses TRBV6-1 and TRBJ2-7, with a weak D call TRBD2 (5 bases). Between the trimmed V and J ends, which lost 6 bases and 6 bases, there was a span of 15 bases. This CDR3 contains 13 residues. The germline CDR1 and CDR2 sequences are MNHNS and SASEGT. CDR3 sequence reads: CASRGVGEPEQYF. In DNA form, the CDR3 reads TGTGCCAGCAGGGGCGTCGGGGAACCCGAGCAGTACTTC.

The V call is TRBV2, the J call TRBJ1-5; TRBD1 is a possible D gene (6 bases). CDR1 is SNHLY and CDR2 is FYNNEI in the germline V gene. The CDR3 totals 14 residues. V dropped 6 bases and J dropped 4 bases, with 13 bases sitting between them. CDR3 in DNA: TGTGCCAGCAGCTCTCGGCAGGGGAATCAGCCCCAGCATTTT. Its protein product is CASSSRQGNQPQHF.

The chain joins TRBV29-1 to TRBJ2-3; maybe TRBD2 (5 bases). The V gene lost 6 bases and the J gene lost 1 base, with 11 bases spanning the gap. Germline assignment: CDR1 SQVTM and CDR2 ANQGSEA. CDR3 length: 13 residues. In nucleotides, the CDR3 is TGCAGCGTCCGGGAAAGGCGCACAGATACGCAGTATTTT. It translates to CSVRERRTDTQYF.

The chain carries TRBV2 and TRBJ1-5; the D is unclear. The germline V gene has CDR1 SNHLY and CDR2 FYNNEI. The CDR3 is made up of 14 amino acids. V lost 6 bases and J lost 1, with 10 bases in between. CDR3 sequence reads: CASRAQNSNQPQHF. The CDR3 DNA is TGTGCCAGCAGGGCCCAGAACAGCAATCAGCCCCAGCATTTT.